This paragraph reports one TCR beta chain. Its antigen remains unknown. Assay: immunoSEQ multiplex PCR; the TCRdb copy retains only in-frame clones and omits some. This sample has tens of thousands of clones; approximately 80% occur once, and the top ten carry 1% to 1.3%. Germline V gives CDR1 DFQATT, CDR2 SNEGSKA (reference sequence). The CDR3 covers 11 residues. V lost 6 bases and J lost 6, with 9 bases in between. The sample originates from a study of OX40 agonist ivuxolimab in advanced cancers. Study background: Patients were infused with ivuxolimab every 2 weeks at 0.01 to 10 mg/kg. Anti-PD-1, anti-PD-L1 or anti-CTLA-4 therapy given earlier was allowed, and 40% had some.

General observations from the study: The authors did not determine the antigen specificity of the expanded peripheral T cells.

With baseline, cycle 4 day 1, and cycle 7 day 1 as timepoints, blood was sampled. The chain recombines TRBV20-1 with TRBJ2-1; no firm D call. The source material was CD4+ or CD8+ T cells sorted from blood, sampled in a trial of the OX40 agonist ivuxolimab. The receptor was derived from an adult with an advanced solid tumor such as melanoma, head and neck, liver or kidney cancer. CDR3 sequence reads: CSATILNEQFF. DNA of the CDR3: TGCAGTGCAACCATACTCAATGAGCAGTTCTTC.